These 18 T cell receptor beta chains share one sample of origin, sequenced in a study of cytomegalovirus exposure and HLA in healthy donors. PCR primers comprised 60 Vbeta and 13 Jbeta primers. Method: immunoSEQ multiplex PCR; TCRdb's copy keeps in-frame clones and lacks some. The data contain tens of thousands of clones, 65% to 90% of them seen just once; the ten biggest clones take up about 10%. Input material: PBMCs. The receptors here all came from a female donor in good health and CMV-seronegative.

The CDR3 region is CASSSGQGGYNEQFF. For the CDR3, the DNA is TGTGCCAGCAGCTCCGGACAGGGGGGTTATAATGAGCAGTTCTTC. The rearrangement uses TRBV5-4 and TRBJ2-1; 10 positions match TRBD1. CDR3 length: 15 amino acids. With V trimmed by 3 bases and J by 7 bases, 7 bases remained unmatched. CDR1 is SGHNT and CDR2 is YYREEE in the germline V gene (reference sequence).

The chain employs TRBV15 and TRBJ1-4, with D possibly being TRBD1 (5 bases). The CDR3 sequence is 14 residues long. CDR1 is LNHNV, CDR2 YYDKDF, per germline (reference sequence). V was cut by 0 bases and J by 5 bases, with 7 bases left in between. The CDR3 loop reads CATSRDRQNEKLFF. CDR3 DNA: TGTGCCACCAGCAGAGATCGACAGAATGAAAAACTGTTTTTT. Variable domain in full (rest from reference TRBV15 and TRBJ1-4): DAMVIQNPRYQVTQFGKPVTLSCSQTLNHNVMYWYQQKSSQAPKLLFHYYDKDFNNEADTPDNFQSRRPNTSFCFLDIRSPGLGDTAMYLCATSRDRQNEKLFFGSGTQLSVL.

The rearrangement uses TRBV10-3 and TRBJ1-2; a possible D gene is TRBD1 (5 bases). Trimming stripped 3 bases from V and 0 bases from J, with 11 bases between. Germline V lookup: CDR1 ENHRY, CDR2 SYGVKD. The CDR3 has 15 residues. CDR3: CAISDRGGSNYGYTF. CDR3 bases: TGTGCCATCAGTGATAGGGGCGGTTCTAACTATGGCTACACCTTC.

V gene TRBV18 combines with J gene TRBJ2-3; 7 nucleotides agree with TRBD1. There are 16 residues in the CDR3. Germline V gene sequence: CDR1 KGHSH, CDR2 LQKENI. The junction had 7 bases not matched to a gene; V was cut back by 2 bases and J by 2 bases. The CDR3 spells CASSPGPGQATDTQYF. CDR3 sequence (DNA): TGTGCCAGCTCACCAGGCCCTGGACAGGCCACAGATACGCAGTATTTT.

The chain links TRBV4-3 to TRBJ2-5; 7 positions match TRBD2. The end of the DNA is better explained by TRBJ2-7, so the J call may be wrong. Germline assignment: CDR1 LGHNA and CDR2 YSLEER. The CDR3 loop spans 16 amino acids. CDR3 amino acids: CASSQDIAGTTYEQYF. Written as DNA, the CDR3 is TGCGCCAGCAGCCAAGATATAGCGGGCACAACCTACGAGCAGTACTTC.

This clone was seen a few times. The rearrangement links TRBV5-4 to TRBJ2-7; 8 nucleotides align to TRBD2. The CDR3 is 14 residues long. Unmatched junction bases numbered 2, after V lost 2 bases and J lost 1 base. The germline V gene encodes CDR1 SGHNT and CDR2 YYREEE (reference sequence). CDR3 nucleotides: TGTGCCAGCAGCTTAGCGGGGGCATCCTACGAGCAGTACTTC. It encodes CASSLAGASYEQYF.

This chain joins TRBV6-5 and TRBJ2-1, with D possibly matching TRBD1 (5 bases). V shed 4 bases and J shed 1 base, with 14 bases lying between them. Germline lookup yields CDR1 MNHEY and CDR2 SVGAGI. This CDR3 is built from 16 residues. The CDR3 here is CASSLLDTRSYNEQFF. CDR3 nucleotide sequence: TGTGCCAGCAGTTTACTGGACACCAGATCCTACAATGAGCAGTTCTTC.

This chain connects TRBV5-1 to TRBJ2-7; 11 positions agree with TRBD2. The CDR3 length is 16 residues. CDR1 is SGHRS, CDR2 YFSETQ, per germline. V lost 4 bases, J lost 2 bases, and 8 bases stayed unmatched. For the CDR3, the DNA is TGCGCCAGCAGCCCCGGGGCTAGCGGGGGGCCCTACGAGCAGTACTTC. This sequence encodes CASSPGASGGPYEQYF.

The rearrangement uses TRBV4-2 and TRBJ2-5; D might be TRBD2 (6 bases). CDR1 is LGHNA, CDR2 YNFKEQ, per germline. V lost 0 bases and J lost 5, with 10 bases in between. The CDR3 covers 14 residues. CDR3 sequence reads: CASSQDGSGETQYF. The DNA for the CDR3 is TGTGCCAGCAGCCAAGACGGGAGCGGGGAGACCCAGTACTTC.

The V call is TRBV30, the J call TRBJ1-5, with no clear D. Germline V CDR1 and CDR2: GTSNPN, SVGIG (reference sequence). The length of the CDR3 is 14 residues. The V end lost 2 bases, the J end lost 0 bases, and 8 bases lay between the germline ends. CDR3 nucleotides: TGTGCCTGGAGTCTGGAGTTTAGCAATCAGCCCCAGCATTTT. Protein sequence: CAWSLEFSNQPQHF. Full variable domain (outside the CDR3, taken from reference TRBV30 and TRBJ1-5): SQTIHQWPATLVQPVGSPLSLECTVEGTSNPNLYWYRQAAGRGLQLLFYSVGIGQISSEVPQNLSASRPQDRQFILSSKKLLLSDSGFYLCAWSLEFSNQPQHFGDGTRLSIL.

This chain connects TRBV30 to TRBJ2-1, with D possibly TRBD2 on 7 matching bases. The germline V and J ends were trimmed by 2 bases and 9 bases, with 20 bases remaining between them. CDR3 size: 15 residues. Germline V gene sequence: CDR1 GTSNPN, CDR2 SVGIG (reference sequence). CDR3 region: CAWSSGAGASSEQFF. The CDR3, as DNA: TGTGCCTGGAGTTCAGGGGCGGGAGCTTCTTCTGAGCAGTTCTTC.

The chain is built from TRBV10-3 and TRBJ1-3; D is uncertain. Trimming pared 10 bases from V and 4 bases from J, leaving 11 bases between. The CDR3 loop spans 12 amino acids. Germline CDR1 ENHRY, CDR2 SYGVKD. The CDR3 DNA follows: TGTGCCACTTACTCCGGGGGAAACACCATATATTTT. This gives the protein CATYSGGNTIYF.

V usage is TRBV19 and J usage is TRBJ1-1, with TRBD1 matching 7 bases. CDR1 is LNHDA, CDR2 SQIVND, per germline (reference sequence). The V segment lost 4 bases and the J segment 1 base; nucleotides outside the gene matches: 12. This CDR3 has 17 residues. The CDR3 region is CASSTVQGPLQNTEAFF. The CDR3 region has the DNA TGTGCCAGTAGTACCGTACAGGGGCCCCTTCAGAACACTGAAGCTTTCTTT.

This rearrangement joins TRBV27 to TRBJ1-1, with D possibly TRBD1 on 6 matching bases. Per germline, CDR1 MNHEY and CDR2 SMNVEV (reference sequence). The CDR3 has 15 residues. The V end was cut by 8 bases, the J end by 9 bases, with 25 bases between. CDR3 amino acids: CASVAPQQGGPKAFF. The CDR3 nucleotides read TGTGCCAGCGTAGCCCCACAACAGGGTGGCCCGAAAGCTTTCTTT.

V usage is TRBV10-3 and J usage is TRBJ2-1, with 9 bases identical to TRBD1. V lost 6 bases, J lost 8 bases, and 14 bases stayed unmatched. The CDR3 totals 16 residues. Germline CDR1 reads ENHRY; CDR2 reads SYGVKD. The CDR3: CAIRRLVGQGLHEQFF. The DNA for the CDR3 is TGTGCCATCAGGAGGCTCGTAGGACAGGGGTTACATGAGCAGTTCTTC.

The chain combines TRBV6-1 with TRBJ2-7; 7 nucleotides line up with TRBD2. Unmatched junction bases numbered 6, after V lost 8 bases and J lost 2 bases. Germline CDR1 and CDR2: MNHNS and SASEGT. There are 13 residues in the CDR3. CDR3 in DNA: TGTGCCAGCGTGGCGGGAGACGCCTACGAGCAGTACTTC. Residues: CASVAGDAYEQYF.

The chain employs TRBV18 and TRBJ1-4, with unresolved D. The V gene's germline CDR1 is KGHSH and CDR2 LQKENI. Deletions cut 2 bases from V and 5 bases from J, with 18 bases between. CDR3 size: 17 residues. The CDR3 coding sequence is TGTGCCAGCTCACCAAACAGCCTTGCCCCTCCGAATGAAAAACTGTTTTTT. This sequence encodes CASSPNSLAPPNEKLFF.

The chain is built from TRBV5-8 and TRBJ1-2; unclear D gene. CDR1 and CDR2 (germline): SGHTS, YDEGEE. Trimming left V 7 bases short and J 5 bases short, with 9 bases between. The CDR3 is 11 amino acids. The CDR3 DNA follows: TGTGCCAGCGTTCGGGGATATGGCTACACCTTC. This sequence encodes CASVRGYGYTF.